The 32 T cell receptor beta chains below all came from one sample that was sequenced in a study of CD8 T cells in ankylosing spondylitis. Study results and caveats: Seemingly characteristic of ankylosing spondylitis blood was a TCR beta motif consisting of 7 or 8 highly homologous variants.

The antigens for these receptors are not known. From the 5' RACE reads, TCRdb called clonotypes with MiXCR, one entry per CDR3 protein. The sample contains more than 400,000 distinct CDR3 sequences, less than 6% of which appear only once. Sequenced input: blood, either unsorted or a sorted T cell fraction (not recorded which). The receptor set was obtained from a male donor with ankylosing spondylitis.

This clonotype was seen at least ten times. The DNA of the CDR3 is TGTGCCAGCAGCTTAGACTTGGCAGGGGGTCAGCCCCAGCATTTT. Translating gives CASSLDLAGGQPQHF. The V call is TRBV7-2, the J call TRBJ1-5; 7 bases fit TRBD1. The CDR3 sequence is 15 residues long. V lost 1 base to trimming and J lost 6 bases; unmatched junction nucleotides: 6. Per the germline V gene, CDR1 is SGHTA and CDR2 is FQGNSA.

The V gene is TRBV3-1, the J gene TRBJ2-1, with D perhaps matching TRBD1 or TRBD2 (5 bases each). Germline V gene sequence: CDR1 LGHDT, CDR2 YNNKEL (reference sequence). Trimming pared 1 base from V and 8 bases from J, leaving 12 bases between. This CDR3 spans 14 amino acids. The chain's CDR3 is CASSQATRGHEQFF. Written as DNA, the CDR3 is TGTGCCAGCAGCCAAGCGACCCGGGGCCATGAGCAGTTCTTC.

This clonotype was detected ten times or more. The chain recombines TRBV12-3 or TRBV12-4 with TRBJ1-5, with 7 bases matching TRBD1. J lost 5 bases, V lost 3 bases, and 4 bases had no gene match. CDR3 length: 14 amino acids. CDR3 sequence: CASSFRDRYQPQHF. CDR3 coding DNA: TGTGCCAGCAGTTTCCGGGACAGATATCAGCCCCAGCATTTT.

The chain carries TRBV18 and TRBJ1-1, with unresolved D. V gave up 5 bases and J gave up 0 bases, with 7 bases separating them. The CDR3 is 13 amino acids. CDR1 is KGHSH, CDR2 LQKENI, per germline. The CDR3 protein is CASSGNLNTEAFF. CDR3 in DNA: TGTGCCAGCTCAGGCAATTTGAACACTGAAGCTTTCTTT.

This clonotype has a count of ten or more. The V and J genes are TRBV6-2 or TRBV6-3 and TRBJ2-1; TRBD2 is a possible D gene (6 bases). This CDR3 is 15 amino acids long. The germline V and J ends were trimmed by 5 bases and 5 bases, with 16 bases remaining between them. Germline lookup yields CDR1 MNHEY and CDR2 SVGEGT. The chain's CDR3 is CASSPLWERDNEQFF. The CDR3 DNA reads TGTGCCAGCAGTCCTTTGTGGGAGCGGGACAATGAGCAGTTCTTC.

In this sample, this clonotype turned up a few times. This sequence joins TRBV5-1 and TRBJ2-7, with TRBD1 matching 9 bases. CDR1 is SGHRS and CDR2 is YFSETQ in the germline V gene. V shed 9 bases, J shed 2 bases, and the junction held 9 bases outside the gene matches. The CDR3 has 14 amino acids. CDR3 residues: CATQTGTGPYEQYF. The CDR3 region has the DNA TGCGCCACCCAAACCGGGACAGGGCCCTACGAGCAGTACTTC.

This clonotype was seen at least ten times. The rearrangement joins TRBV20-1 to TRBJ2-7; a weak D match, TRBD2 (5 bases). Germline loops: CDR1 DFQATT, CDR2 SNEGSKA (reference sequence). The CDR3 is 15 residues long. V gave up 1 base and J gave up 6 bases, with 19 bases separating them. The CDR3 DNA is TGCAGTGCTAGAGCCTCCGGGGAGCCCTGGGGCGAGCAGTACTTC. This gives the protein CSARASGEPWGEQYF.

This clonotype has at least ten counts. The CDR3, as DNA: TGCAGTGCTAGAAGGGGGCTGTGGAACACTGAAGCTTTCTTT. This gives the protein CSARRGLWNTEAFF. The J gene is TRBJ1-1, the V gene TRBV20-1; the match to TRBD1 covers 7 bases. The junction had 4 bases not matched to a gene; V was cut back by 2 bases and J by 1 base. The CDR3 contains 14 residues. The germline CDR1 and CDR2 sequences are DFQATT and SNEGSKA (reference sequence).

This clonotype was counted many times. V and J are TRBV29-1 and TRBJ2-1; 8 bases map to TRBD1. V was pared by 6 bases and J by 9 bases, with 4 bases of the junction left unmatched. The germline CDR1 and CDR2 sequences are SQVTM and ANQGSEA. This CDR3 region has 11 residues. The CDR3 here is CSVFGQGEQFF. In nucleotides, the CDR3 is TGCAGCGTCTTTGGACAGGGTGAGCAGTTCTTC.

This clonotype was seen repeatedly, ten times or more. The CDR3: CAIRGTDSPGNTIYF. The DNA of the CDR3 is TGTGCCATCAGGGGCACCGACAGTCCGGGAAACACCATATATTTT. The rearrangement uses TRBV10-3 and TRBJ1-3; possibly TRBD1 for D (5 bases). This CDR3 contains 15 residues. CDR1 is ENHRY, CDR2 SYGVKD, per germline. Trimming stripped 6 bases from V and 4 bases from J, with 16 bases between.

The V and J genes are TRBV7-9 and TRBJ1-1; D ambiguous. Trimming took 2 bases from V and 6 from J, leaving 10 bases between them. The germline V gene encodes CDR1 SEHNR and CDR2 FQNEAQ (reference sequence). The length of the CDR3 is 13 residues. CDR3 amino acids: CASSLSAFAEAFF. The CDR3, as DNA: TGTGCCAGCAGCTTAAGTGCGTTCGCTGAAGCTTTCTTT.

In this sample, this clonotype turned up many times. The genes are TRBV11-1 and TRBJ2-3; D remains unclear. Trimming cost V 2 bases and J 0 bases, with 12 bases left between them. The CDR3 runs to 16 residues. The germline V gene has CDR1 SGHAT and CDR2 FQDESV (reference sequence). Here the CDR3 reads CASSLIARHSTDTQYF. CDR3 bases: TGTGCCAGCAGCTTAATAGCAAGGCATAGCACAGATACGCAGTATTTT.

This clonotype was detected many times. J is TRBJ2-2 and V is TRBV20-1; 8 bases are shared with TRBD2. Germline CDR1 reads DFQATT; CDR2 reads SNEGSKA (reference sequence). The V gene end was trimmed by 6 bases and the J gene end by 1 base; junction bases not matched to a gene: 4. The CDR3 has 14 amino acids. This chain's CDR3 is CSATLAVNTGELFF. The CDR3 DNA follows: TGCAGTGCAACACTAGCGGTGAACACCGGGGAGCTGTTTTTT.

This clonotype was seen many times. The genes are TRBV11-1 and TRBJ2-1, with 11 bases lining up with TRBD2. This CDR3 is built from 19 residues. After removal of 5 bases from V and 4 bases from J, the junction contained 16 bases not matched to a gene. Germline CDR1 reads SGHAT; CDR2 reads FQDESV (reference sequence). This chain's CDR3 is CASSPESPLAGGSYNEQFF. The DNA for the CDR3 is TGTGCCAGCAGCCCCGAGTCCCCTCTAGCGGGAGGTAGTTACAATGAGCAGTTCTTC.

This clonotype was picked up many times. The chain carries TRBV6-2 or TRBV6-3 and TRBJ1-1, with no clear D. The CDR3 loop spans 16 amino acids. The germline V gene has CDR1 MNHEY and CDR2 SVGEGT. Trimming stripped 4 bases from V and 4 bases from J, with 19 bases between. In nucleotides, the CDR3 is TGTGCCAGCAGTTCCCGACCCGGGGATGAGCGCACTGAAGCTTTCTTT. It translates to CASSSRPGDERTEAFF.

This clonotype was detected ten times or more. This chain joins TRBV10-3 and TRBJ1-2; D is uncertain. Per the germline V gene, CDR1 is ENHRY and CDR2 is SYGVKD. The CDR3 extends over 12 amino acids. V lost 6 bases, J lost 4 bases, and 9 bases lay in between. The CDR3 is CAISGYSYGYTF. CDR3 in DNA: TGTGCCATCAGCGGCTACAGCTATGGCTACACCTTC.

This clonotype was counted at least ten times. V is TRBV5-1 and J is TRBJ2-5; 10 nucleotides align to TRBD1. Looked up from germline, CDR1 is SGHRS and CDR2 is YFSETQ. V gave up 7 bases and J gave up 3 bases; unmatched junction bases: 6. The CDR3 loop spans 14 amino acids. The CDR3 DNA is TGCGCCAGCGGACAGGGGGAGATCGAAGAGACCCAGTACTTC. Encoded protein: CASGQGEIEETQYF.

This chain links TRBV23-1 with TRBJ2-4; D gene uncertain. TRBV23-1 is reported as an ORF; its role is uncertain. The CDR3 length is 15 residues. The ends were cut back, 8 bases at V and 0 bases at J, with 14 bases in the middle. The CDR3 nucleotides read TGCGCCAGCGGCCGGACGGAACTAGCCAAAAACATTCAGTACTTC. It encodes CASGRTELAKNIQYF.

A note on this clonotype: A read error may be the cause here, since a much bigger clone is one base away. The chain joins TRBV20-1 to TRBJ2-7; D is unclear. V was pared by 0 bases and J by 6 bases, with 6 bases between. CDR1 and CDR2 (germline): DFQATT, SNEGSKA (reference sequence). The CDR3 length is 11 residues. The CDR3 DNA is TGCAGTGCTAGAGAGTGGGTCGAGCAGTACGTC. Its protein product is CSAREWVEQYV.

This clonotype appeared many times. This chain joins TRBV9 and TRBJ1-1; perhaps TRBD1 as D (6 bases). The CDR3 spans 18 residues. Germline V lookup: CDR1 SGDLS, CDR2 YYNGEE. V lost 1 base and J 0 bases, leaving 19 bases between the germline ends. In DNA form, the CDR3 reads TGTGCCAGCAGCGTATTGGGGGCAGTGGGTATGGTGAACACTGAAGCTTTCTTT. Protein: CASSVLGAVGMVNTEAFF.

This clonotype has at least ten counts. This sequence joins TRBV6-2 or TRBV6-3 and TRBJ2-2, with 12 bases fitting TRBD1. The CDR3 is 14 residues long. V shed 8 bases and J 4 bases; nucleotides not matched to a gene: 2. The germline CDR1 and CDR2 sequences are MNHEY and SVGEGT. CDR3 sequence: CASGTGGATGELFF. As DNA, the CDR3 is TGTGCCAGCGGGACAGGGGGCGCCACCGGGGAGCTGTTTTTT.

V is TRBV10-2 and J is TRBJ2-5, with D tentatively TRBD2 (5 bases). Looked up from germline, CDR1 is WSHSY and CDR2 is SAAADI. V was pared by 7 bases and J by 1 base, with 10 bases between. The CDR3 spans 13 residues. DNA for the CDR3: TGCGCCAGCACCCCGACTATCCAAGAGACCCAGTACTTC. It is translated as CASTPTIQETQYF.

This clonotype has a count of ten or more. The genes are TRBV5-1 and TRBJ1-4; 8 positions match TRBD1. Unmatched junction bases numbered 10, after V lost 4 bases and J lost 8 bases. Germline values: CDR1 SGHRS, CDR2 YFSETQ. The CDR3 length is 15 residues. CDR3 coding DNA: TGCGCCAGCAGCCCGGTCAGGGGGCTGGGGGAAAAACTGTTTTTT. This codes for CASSPVRGLGEKLFF.

Ten or more counts support this clonotype. The rearrangement uses TRBV5-1 and TRBJ2-1; perhaps TRBD2 as D (5 bases). V lost 0 bases, J lost 14 bases, and 9 bases lay in between. The CDR3 consists of 11 residues. Germline lookup yields CDR1 SGHRS and CDR2 YFSETQ. The CDR3 DNA is TGCGCCAGCAGCTTGGATAGCGTCGAGTTCTTC. Amino acid sequence: CASSLDSVEFF.

This clonotype appeared many times. This chain joins TRBV5-1 and TRBJ2-3; 9 bases align to TRBD1. With V trimmed by 2 bases and J by 4 bases, 8 bases remained unmatched. The CDR3 has 16 amino acids. Germline values: CDR1 SGHRS, CDR2 YFSETQ. CDR3 in DNA: TGCGCCAGCAGCTTAGCGACAGGGGGTGGATCAGATACGCAGTATTTT. Protein: CASSLATGGGSDTQYF.

This clonotype showed up many times. DNA of the CDR3: TGTGCCAGCAGCGTAATAGGTGGAGGCCTGGGCGGGGAGCTGTTTTTT. It encodes CASSVIGGGLGGELFF. This chain links TRBV9 with TRBJ2-2; D may be TRBD2 (5 bases). CDR3 length equals 16 residues. From germline, CDR1 is SGDLS and CDR2 YYNGEE. Trimming pared 1 base from V and 7 bases from J, leaving 17 bases between.

This clonotype was found many times. This rearrangement joins TRBV4-1 to TRBJ1-1, with D tentatively TRBD1 (5 bases). The CDR3 is 18 residues long. The germline V gene has CDR1 MGHRA and CDR2 YSYEKL. The germline V and J ends were trimmed by 4 bases and 0 bases, with 21 bases remaining between them. CDR3 nucleotides: TGCGCCAGCAGCCCAAATAATACGGGGCCGGTGATGAACACTGAAGCTTTCTTT. This encodes CASSPNNTGPVMNTEAFF.

The gene calls are TRBV11-2 and TRBJ1-1; the D gene is possibly TRBD1 (5 bases). Germline V CDR1 and CDR2: SGHAT, FQNNGV. V shed 5 bases and J shed 5 bases, with 18 bases lying between them. The CDR3 extends over 15 amino acids. The DNA of the CDR3 is TGTGCCAGCAGCGCCCGCTCGGGGGGTCGTACTGAAGCTTTCTTT. Residues: CASSARSGGRTEAFF.

The rearrangement uses TRBV28 and TRBJ2-7; D remains ambiguous. Trimming removed 3 bases from V and 0 bases from J, with 9 bases in between. This CDR3 spans 14 amino acids. Germline CDR1 MDHEN, CDR2 SYDVKM. This CDR3 reads CASSFVLGSYEQYF. CDR3 DNA: TGTGCCAGCAGTTTCGTCCTCGGCTCCTACGAGCAGTACTTC.

This clonotype was seen many times. The rearrangement joins TRBV6-1 to TRBJ1-3, with D possibly matching TRBD1 (6 bases). V gave up 6 bases and J gave up 2 bases, with 17 bases separating them. The germline V gene has CDR1 MNHNS and CDR2 SASEGT. The CDR3 is 16 amino acids. The chain's CDR3 is CASSRLIQGTGNTIYF. The CDR3 nucleotides are TGTGCCAGCAGCCGACTCATACAGGGAACTGGAAACACCATATATTTT.

This clonotype was seen at least ten times. This chain uses TRBV5-1 with TRBJ2-7; weak D call: TRBD2 (6 bases). Germline V gives CDR1 SGHRS, CDR2 YFSETQ. The length of the CDR3 is 15 residues. Trimming took off 0 bases at V and 1 base at J, with 11 bases between the two ends. In DNA, the CDR3 is TGCGCCAGCAGCTTGGGTCGAGCGGGTTCCTACGAGCAGTACTTC. The encoded protein is CASSLGRAGSYEQYF.

Many counts were recorded for this clonotype. The chain combines TRBV10-3 with TRBJ2-5, with D perhaps TRBD1 (6 bases). Looked up from germline, CDR1 is ENHRY and CDR2 is SYGVKD. V was shortened by 5 bases and J by 2 bases, with 9 bases between the two germline ends. The CDR3 length is 13 residues. In DNA form, the CDR3 reads TGTGCCATCAGTCGCGGACAGCAAGAGACCCAGTACTTC. It is translated as CAISRGQQETQYF.